The clone carrying this TCR beta chain was recorded many times. The sample comes from a study of neurological immune-mediated disorders. TCRdb reprocessed the 5' RACE reads with MiXCR, giving one entry per CDR3 protein. In the table there are over 25,000 distinct CDR3 sequences, 1.5% of which are singletons. Material for sequencing was PBMCs. This receptor was taken from a woman aged 25 to 39 with multiple sclerosis.

CDR3 bases: TGTGCCAGCAGCTCCAGGGAGGGCACAGATACGCAGTATTTT. Amino acid sequence: CASSSREGTDTQYF. The chain couples TRBV21-1 to TRBJ2-3; TRBD2 reflects the table's D call only, with no check against the DNA. TRBV21-1 is a documented pseudogene. This CDR3 contains 14 residues.